These 11 T cell receptor beta chains share one sample of origin, sequenced in a study of graft-versus-host responses after intestinal transplantation. These TCRs are of unknown antigen specificity. Clones were sequenced by immunoSEQ multiplex PCR, and TCRdb holds only the in-frame ones, with some missing. The sample has about 120,000 clones, about nine tenths seen once. Sample: unstimulated CD4+ T cells sorted from spleen or lymph node cells, taken before intestinal transplant. The source of these receptors is a human donor who received an intestinal transplant.

V and J are TRBV6-4 and TRBJ1-2; tentative D call: TRBD1 (5 bases). CDR1 MRHNA and CDR2 SNTAGT come from the germline V gene. This CDR3 has 13 residues. Trimming removed 5 bases from V and 4 bases from J, with 11 bases in between. CDR3 loop: CASSLGGGYGYTF. The DNA of the CDR3 is TGTGCCAGCAGTTTGGGGGGGGGCTATGGCTACACCTTC.

The chain joins TRBV6-5 to TRBJ1-1; 9 positions match TRBD1. CDR1 MNHEY and CDR2 SVGAGI come from the germline V gene. The trim removed 2 bases at V and 4 bases at J, leaving 2 bases unmatched. The CDR3 consists of 14 residues. The CDR3 here is CASSYLTGGTEAFF. The CDR3 nucleotides read TGTGCCAGCAGTTACCTGACAGGGGGCACTGAAGCTTTCTTT.

Only a few counts were recorded for this clone. The V and J genes are TRBV2 and TRBJ1-1, with a possible D match to TRBD1 (6 bases). V lost 3 bases and J lost 4, with 15 bases in between. Germline V gives CDR1 SNHLY, CDR2 FYNNEI. The CDR3 has 15 amino acids. The CDR3 sequence: CASSEEQGGITEAFF. The CDR3, as DNA: TGTGCCAGCAGTGAGGAACAGGGTGGGATCACTGAAGCTTTCTTT. Drawing the rest from reference TRBV2 and TRBJ1-1, the complete variable domain is EPEVTQTPSHQVTQMGQEVILRCVPISNHLYFYWYRQILGQKVEFLVSFYNNEISEKSEIFDDQFSVERPDGSNFTLKIRSTKLEDSAMYFCASSEEQGGITEAFFGQGTRLTVV.

Regarding this clone: The junction differs from germline at one of its ends, possibly a read error. This chain joins TRBV14 and TRBJ2-3, with 8 bases matching TRBD2. Per germline, CDR1 SGHDN and CDR2 FVKESK. The CDR3 is 14 residues long. CDR3 sequence reads: CASRQAGAKDTQYF. The CDR3 DNA reads TGTGCCAGCAGGCAAGCGGGAGCAAAGGATACGCAGTATTTT. The complete variable domain, with remaining parts taken from reference TRBV14 and TRBJ2-3, reads EAGVTQFPSHSVIEKGQTVTLRCDPISGHDNLYWYRRVMGKEIKFLLHFVKESKQDESGMPNNRFLAERTGGTYSTLKVQPAELEDSGVYFCASRQAGAKDTQYFGPGTRLTVL.

The V gene is TRBV27, the J gene TRBJ2-7, with D possibly matching TRBD1 (5 bases). This CDR3 has 15 amino acids. Germline loops: CDR1 MNHEY, CDR2 SMNVEV (reference sequence). V lost 5 bases to trimming and J lost 1 base, with 15 bases between them. This chain's CDR3 is CASSQGAIWSYEQYF. CDR3 nucleotide sequence: TGTGCCAGCAGTCAAGGGGCCATCTGGTCCTACGAGCAGTACTTC.

The chain links TRBV7-6 to TRBJ1-1; the D gene is possibly TRBD1 (6 bases). Germline V CDR1 and CDR2: SGHVS, FNYEAQ. The CDR3 is made up of 15 amino acids. Trimming removed 4 bases from V and 5 bases from J, with 17 bases in between. In DNA form, the CDR3 reads TGTGCCAGCAGCTCAATACCACTCAGGGGTACTGAAGCTTTCTTT. This gives the protein CASSSIPLRGTEAFF. The whole variable domain, filled in from reference TRBV7-6 and TRBJ1-1, reads GAGVSQSPRYKVTKRGQDVALRCDPISGHVSLYWYRQALGQGPEFLTYFNYEAQQDKSGLPNDRFSAERPEGSISTLTIQRTEQRDSAMYRCASSSIPLRGTEAFFGQGTRLTVV.

V gene TRBV11-3 combines with J gene TRBJ2-5, with 7 bases matching TRBD1. Per germline, CDR1 SGHNT and CDR2 YENEEA. V shed 1 base, J shed 3 bases, and the junction held 5 bases outside the gene matches. The length of the CDR3 is 15 residues. CDR3 bases: TGTGCCAGCAGCTTAGCTCAGACAGGGAAAGAGACCCAGTACTTC. It encodes CASSLAQTGKETQYF.

The chain has TRBV5-1 and TRBJ2-3; tentatively, D is TRBD1 (5 bases). Trimming shortened V by 0 bases and J by 4 bases, and 9 bases separated the two germline ends. Germline assignment: CDR1 SGHRS and CDR2 YFSETQ. This CDR3 has 14 residues. The CDR3 sequence: CASSLGGRPDTQYF. The CDR3 DNA reads as TGCGCCAGCAGCTTGGGGGGCCGGCCAGATACGCAGTATTTT.

The V call is TRBV5-4, the J call TRBJ2-3, with 7 nucleotides matching TRBD2. Trimming removed 4 bases from V and 0 bases from J; junction bases left unmatched: 2. CDR1 and CDR2 from the germline V gene are SGHNT and YYREEE (reference sequence). This CDR3 has 14 amino acids. The CDR3: CASSPGGSTDTQYF. The CDR3, as DNA: TGTGCCAGCAGCCCGGGAGGTAGCACAGATACGCAGTATTTT.

The chain recombines TRBV15 with TRBJ2-7, with D maybe TRBD1 (6 bases). Germline assignment: CDR1 LNHNV and CDR2 YYDKDF (reference sequence). The CDR3 length is 14 residues. Trimming took 5 bases from V and 2 from J, leaving 13 bases between them. This CDR3 is CATSYQQGTYEQYF. The CDR3 DNA sequence: TGTGCCACCAGCTACCAACAGGGCACCTACGAGCAGTACTTC.

The V call is TRBV6-6, the J call TRBJ1-6, with 8 bases matching TRBD1. V gave up 6 bases and J gave up 1 base; unmatched junction bases: 5. CDR3 length: 16 amino acids. Germline V gene data show CDR1 as MNHNY and CDR2 as SVGAGI (reference sequence). CDR3 sequence: CASSAGGLSYNSPLHF. The DNA for the CDR3 is TGTGCCAGCAGCGCAGGGGGCCTTTCCTATAATTCACCCCTCCACTTT.